What follows describes a single TCR beta chain. As yet, its antigen is unknown. Combining a sample-barcoded 5' primer with a J-beta primer mix, a second PCR ran for about 7 to 11 cycles. Every sample gave at least 2.5 million paired-end reads containing CDR3. Each CDR3 protein gets one entry after TCRdb re-called the 5' RACE reads with MiXCR. Seen here are 850,000 to 1,100,000 distinct CDR3 sequences, around two fifths observed once, and the top ten hold 13%. This sample stems from a study of blood T cells in healthy people across ages. Findings and caveats of the study: Versus aged donors, long-lived donors had higher diversity and more naive CD4+ cells. Unsorted PBMC material precluded a definitive naive versus antigen-experienced comparison.

This clonotype originated in a young man in good health. Sequenced sample: blood.

CDR3 DNA sequence: TGTGCCAGCAGCTTAGGGGGGACAGCCAACTATGGCTACACCTTC. It translates to CASSLGGTANYGYTF. V usage is TRBV11-2 and J usage is TRBJ1-2; the match to TRBD1 covers 7 bases. The CDR3 length is 15 residues. The J segment lost 2 bases and the V segment lost 1 base, leaving 4 bases of the junction unmatched. The germline CDR1 and CDR2 sequences are SGHAT and FQNNGV.